This TCR beta chain originates from a study of cytomegalovirus exposure and HLA in healthy donors. Study summary: As released early, the data held 80 million to 90 million unique TCRs from HLA-typed donors. Study-level findings and limits: TRBV6-2, TRBV6-3 and other indistinguishable V segments were excluded.

J lost 3 bases, V lost 5 bases, and 4 bases had no gene match. CDR1 MDHEN and CDR2 SYDVKM come from the germline V gene. This CDR3 comprises 14 residues. Regarding this clone: Its antigen is as yet unknown.

PCR amplification relied on 60 Vbeta primers (plus 13 Jbeta primers). Only in-frame clones appear in the TCRdb table, and some are missing; sequencing was by immunoSEQ multiplex PCR. The sample holds some 150,000 clones, about 80% seen once. This sequence was found in a woman aged 45 to 65 in good health and CMV-seronegative. V usage is TRBV28 and J usage is TRBJ2-7, with 10 bases aligning to TRBD1. The sample comprised PBMCs. The DNA of the CDR3 is TGTGCCAGCAGTCCGACAGGGGGCGGCTACGAGCAGTACTTC. Translating gives CASSPTGGGYEQYF.